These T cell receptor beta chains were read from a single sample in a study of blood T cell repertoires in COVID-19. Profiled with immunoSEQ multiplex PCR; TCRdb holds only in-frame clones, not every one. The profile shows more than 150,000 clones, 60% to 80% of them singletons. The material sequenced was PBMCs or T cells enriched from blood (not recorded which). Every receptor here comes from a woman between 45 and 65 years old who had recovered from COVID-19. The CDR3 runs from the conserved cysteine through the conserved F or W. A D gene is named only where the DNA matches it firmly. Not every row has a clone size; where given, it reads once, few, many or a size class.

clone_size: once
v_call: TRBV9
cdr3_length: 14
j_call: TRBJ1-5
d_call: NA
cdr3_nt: TGTGCCAGCAGCGTAGACCCAGGGAATCAGCCCCAGCATTTT
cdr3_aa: CASSVDPGNQPQHF

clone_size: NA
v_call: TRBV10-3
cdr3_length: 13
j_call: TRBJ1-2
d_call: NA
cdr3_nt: TGTGCCATCAGTGACAGGGCGGACTATGGCTACACCTTC
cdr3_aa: CAISDRADYGYTF

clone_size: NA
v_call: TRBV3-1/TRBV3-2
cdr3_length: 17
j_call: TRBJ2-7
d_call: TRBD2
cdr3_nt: TGTGCCAGCAGCCAAGCCCTAGGACTAGCGGTTCCCTACGAGCAGTACTTC
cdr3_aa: CASSQALGLAVPYEQYF

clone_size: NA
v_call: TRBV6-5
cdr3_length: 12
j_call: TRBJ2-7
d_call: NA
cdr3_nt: TGTGCCAGCAGTTCTTTAAGGACACAGCAGTACTTC
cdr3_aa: CASSSLRTQQYF

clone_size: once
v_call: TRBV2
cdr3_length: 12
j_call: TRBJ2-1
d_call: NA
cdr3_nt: TGTGCCAGCAGTGACCTTCCCTCGGTGCAGTTCTTC
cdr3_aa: CASSDLPSVQFF

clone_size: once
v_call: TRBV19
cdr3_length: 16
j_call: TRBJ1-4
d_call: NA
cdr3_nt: TGTGCCAGTATGAGACAGGCCAAAGGTCTACGGGAAAAACTGTTTTTT
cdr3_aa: CASMRQAKGLREKLFF

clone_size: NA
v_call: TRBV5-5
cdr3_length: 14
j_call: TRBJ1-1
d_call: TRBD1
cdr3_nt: TGTGCCAGCAGCTTCATTACAGGGGCAAGTGAAGCTTTCTTT
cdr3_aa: CASSFITGASEAFF

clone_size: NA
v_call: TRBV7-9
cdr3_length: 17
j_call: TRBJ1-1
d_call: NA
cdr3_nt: TGTGCCAGCAGCTTATTCCCAGCGAACGAGGGTTCCACTGAAGCTTTCTTT
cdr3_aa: CASSLFPANEGSTEAFF

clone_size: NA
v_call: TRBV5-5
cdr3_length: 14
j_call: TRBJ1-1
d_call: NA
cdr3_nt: TGTGCCAGCAGCTTGGGCAGGGCCCACACTGAAGCTTTCTTT
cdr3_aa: CASSLGRAHTEAFF

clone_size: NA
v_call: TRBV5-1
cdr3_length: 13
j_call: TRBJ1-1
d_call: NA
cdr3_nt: TGCGCCAGCAGCCCTGGGGGGGACACTGAAGCTTTCTTT
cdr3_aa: CASSPGGDTEAFF

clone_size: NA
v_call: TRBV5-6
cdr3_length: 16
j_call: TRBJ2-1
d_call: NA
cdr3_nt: TGTGCCAGCAGCCCGAGGGTCGCGGACTTGGGGAGTGAGCAGTTCTTC
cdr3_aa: CASSPRVADLGSEQFF

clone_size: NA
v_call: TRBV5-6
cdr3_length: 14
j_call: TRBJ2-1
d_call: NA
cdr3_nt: TGTGCCAGCAGCCCGACTAGGAGGTACAATGAGCAGTTCTTC
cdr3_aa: CASSPTRRYNEQFF

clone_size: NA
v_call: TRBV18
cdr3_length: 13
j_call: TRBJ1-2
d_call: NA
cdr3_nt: TGTGCCAGCTCACCTGCAGGGTTCTATGGCTACACCTTC
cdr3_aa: CASSPAGFYGYTF

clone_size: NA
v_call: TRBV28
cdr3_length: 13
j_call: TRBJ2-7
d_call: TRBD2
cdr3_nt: TGTGCCAGCACCGAGGGAGGGGAGCGCGAGCAGTACTTC
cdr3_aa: CASTEGGEREQYF

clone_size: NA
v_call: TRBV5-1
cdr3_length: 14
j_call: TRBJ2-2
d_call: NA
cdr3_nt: TGCGCCAGCAGCTTGGATTTTGGGCCCGGGGAGCTGTTTTTT
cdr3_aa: CASSLDFGPGELFF

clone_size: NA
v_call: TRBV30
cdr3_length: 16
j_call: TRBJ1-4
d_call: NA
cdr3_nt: TGTGCCTGGAGTAACGGGGGGGCCGGTATTGGCGAAAAACTGTTTTTT
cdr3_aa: CAWSNGGAGIGEKLFF

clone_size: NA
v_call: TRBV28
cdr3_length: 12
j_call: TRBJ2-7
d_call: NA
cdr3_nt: TGTGCCAGCAGTTTAAGGGGTTACGAGCAGTACTTC
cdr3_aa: CASSLRGYEQYF

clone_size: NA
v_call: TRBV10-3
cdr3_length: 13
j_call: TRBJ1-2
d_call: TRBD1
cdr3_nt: TGTGCCATCAGTGAGGACAGGGACTATGGCTACACCTTC
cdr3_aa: CAISEDRDYGYTF

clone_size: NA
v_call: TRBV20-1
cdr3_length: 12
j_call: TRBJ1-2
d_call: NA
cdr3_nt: TGCAGTGCTAGTGCGGGACAATTTGGCTACACCTTC
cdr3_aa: CSASAGQFGYTF

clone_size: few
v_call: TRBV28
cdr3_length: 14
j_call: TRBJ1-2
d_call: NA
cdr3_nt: TGTGCCAGCAGTTTAAGAGTTTCAAGATATGGCTACACCTTC
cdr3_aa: CASSLRVSRYGYTF

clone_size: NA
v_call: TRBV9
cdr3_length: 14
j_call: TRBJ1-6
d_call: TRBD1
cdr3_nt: TGTGCCAGCAGCGTTCAGGGGGAGCGATCACCCCTCCACTTT
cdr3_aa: CASSVQGERSPLHF

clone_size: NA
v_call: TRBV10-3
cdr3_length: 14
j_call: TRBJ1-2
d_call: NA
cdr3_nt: TGTGCCATCAGTGACCCCGGGACTAACTATGGCTACACCTTC
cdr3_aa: CAISDPGTNYGYTF

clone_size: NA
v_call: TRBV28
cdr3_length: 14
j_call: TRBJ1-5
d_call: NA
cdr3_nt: TGTGCCAGCTCCGGGACAACTAGCAATCAGCCCCAGCATTTT
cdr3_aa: CASSGTTSNQPQHF

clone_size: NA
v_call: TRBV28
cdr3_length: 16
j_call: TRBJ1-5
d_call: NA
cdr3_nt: TGTGCCAGCAGTTTCATCATATTTGGGGGGAATCAGCCCCAGCATTTT
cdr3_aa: CASSFIIFGGNQPQHF

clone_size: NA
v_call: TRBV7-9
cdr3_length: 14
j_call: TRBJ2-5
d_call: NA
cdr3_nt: TGTGCCAGCAGCCCGCCTAGCTTCGAAGAGACCCAGTACTTC
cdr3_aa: CASSPPSFEETQYF

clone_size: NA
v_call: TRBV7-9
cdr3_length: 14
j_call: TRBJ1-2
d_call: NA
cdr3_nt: TGTGCCAGCAGCTTAGTCGCGGGGACCTATGGCTACACCTTC
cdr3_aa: CASSLVAGTYGYTF

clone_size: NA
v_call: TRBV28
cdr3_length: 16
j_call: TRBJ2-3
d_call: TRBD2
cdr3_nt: TGTGCCAGCAGTTCCTACACTAGCGGGAGGACAGATACGCAGTATTTT
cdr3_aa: CASSSYTSGRTDTQYF

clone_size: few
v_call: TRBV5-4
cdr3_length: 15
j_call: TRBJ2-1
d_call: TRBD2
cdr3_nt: TGTGCCAGCAGCTTGGCACTAGCGGAGTACAATGAGCAGTTCTTC
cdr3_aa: CASSLALAEYNEQFF

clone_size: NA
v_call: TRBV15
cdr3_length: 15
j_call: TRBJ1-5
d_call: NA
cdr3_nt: TGTGCCACCAGCAGAGTAGGGACGGGGGACCAGCCCCAGCATTTT
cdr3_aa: CATSRVGTGDQPQHF

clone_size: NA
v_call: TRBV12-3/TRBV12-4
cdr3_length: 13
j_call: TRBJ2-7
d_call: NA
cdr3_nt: TGTGCCAGCAGCGTGGGCAGGGTCGGCGAGCAGTACTTC
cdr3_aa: CASSVGRVGEQYF

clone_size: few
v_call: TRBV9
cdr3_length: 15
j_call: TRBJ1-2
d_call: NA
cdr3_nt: TGTGCCAGCAGCGTAGGGGGGCAGGGGCATTTAGTCTACACCTTC
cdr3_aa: CASSVGGQGHLVYTF

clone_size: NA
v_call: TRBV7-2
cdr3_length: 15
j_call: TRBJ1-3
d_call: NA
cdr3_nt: TGTGCCAGCAGCTCAACAGGGTTAGGGGGAAACACCATATATTTT
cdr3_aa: CASSSTGLGGNTIYF

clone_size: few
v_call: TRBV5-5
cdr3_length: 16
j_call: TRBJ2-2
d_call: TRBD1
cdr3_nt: TGTGCCAGCAGCTTGGGTACAGGGGTGGGGAACGGGGAGCTGTTTTTT
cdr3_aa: CASSLGTGVGNGELFF

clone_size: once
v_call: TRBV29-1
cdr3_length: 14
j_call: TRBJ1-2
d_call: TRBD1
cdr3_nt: TGCAGCGTCGCTAAGACAGGGACAGGGGATGGCTACACCTTC
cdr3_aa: CSVAKTGTGDGYTF

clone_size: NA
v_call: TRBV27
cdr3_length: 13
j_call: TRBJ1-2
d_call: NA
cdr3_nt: TGTGCCAGCAGTTTTGGGCAGGGCAATGGCTACACCTTC
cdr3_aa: CASSFGQGNGYTF

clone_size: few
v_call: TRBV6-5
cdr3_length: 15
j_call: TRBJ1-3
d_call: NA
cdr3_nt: TGTGCCAGCAGCCGATCCCGGGACACTGGAAACACCATATATTTT
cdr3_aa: CASSRSRDTGNTIYF

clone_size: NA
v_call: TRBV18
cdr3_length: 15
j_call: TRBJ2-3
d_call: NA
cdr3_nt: TGTGCCAGCTCACTCTATCTACAGGGTTCGAATACGCAGTATTTT
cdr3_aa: CASSLYLQGSNTQYF

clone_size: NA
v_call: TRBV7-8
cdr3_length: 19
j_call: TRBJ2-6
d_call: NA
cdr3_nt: TGTGCCAGCTTCGCGGGACGGTTGGCTCGACCGTCTGGGGCCAACGTCCTGACTTTC
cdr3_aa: CASFAGRLARPSGANVLTF

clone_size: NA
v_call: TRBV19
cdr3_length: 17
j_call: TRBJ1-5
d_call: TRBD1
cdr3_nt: TGTGCCAGTAACCGATTAGGGGACAGGGGACACAATCAGCCCCAGCATTTT
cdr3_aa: CASNRLGDRGHNQPQHF

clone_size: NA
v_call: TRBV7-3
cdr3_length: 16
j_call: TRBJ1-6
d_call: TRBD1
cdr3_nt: TGTGCCAGCAGCCGCAAGGGGACAGGGCCTAATTCACCCCTCCACTTT
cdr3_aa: CASSRKGTGPNSPLHF

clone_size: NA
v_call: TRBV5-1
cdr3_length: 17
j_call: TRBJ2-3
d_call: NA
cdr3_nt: TGCGCCAGCAAAGGGGGTAAAAGCGGTTATAGCACAGATACGCAGTATTTT
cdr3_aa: CASKGGKSGYSTDTQYF

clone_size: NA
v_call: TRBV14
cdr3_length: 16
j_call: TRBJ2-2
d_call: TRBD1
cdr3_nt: TGTGCCAGCAGCTTCGGACAGGGTACGAACACCGGGGAGCTGTTTTTT
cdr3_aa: CASSFGQGTNTGELFF

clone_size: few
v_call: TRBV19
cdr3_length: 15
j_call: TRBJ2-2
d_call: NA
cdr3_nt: TGTGCCAGTAATCAGGGGGGCGCATCCACCGGGGAGCTGTTTTTT
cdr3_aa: CASNQGGASTGELFF

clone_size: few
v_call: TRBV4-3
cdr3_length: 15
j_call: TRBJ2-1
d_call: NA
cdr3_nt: TGCGCCAGCAGCACCCGACTAGTCGGGGACAATGAGCAGTTCTTC
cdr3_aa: CASSTRLVGDNEQFF

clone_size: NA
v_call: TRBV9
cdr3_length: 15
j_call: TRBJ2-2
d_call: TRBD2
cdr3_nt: TGTGCCAGCAGCGGAAGCGGGATCTACACCGGGGAGCTGTTTTTT
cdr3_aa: CASSGSGIYTGELFF

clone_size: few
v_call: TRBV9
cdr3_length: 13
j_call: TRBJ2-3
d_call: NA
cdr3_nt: TGTGCCAGCAGCGTGCCGGGCACAGATACGCAGTATTTT
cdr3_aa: CASSVPGTDTQYF

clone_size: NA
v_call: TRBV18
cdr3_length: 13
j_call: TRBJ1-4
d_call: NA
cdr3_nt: TGTGCCAGCCGAAGGGGATCTAATGAAAAACTGTTTTTT
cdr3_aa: CASRRGSNEKLFF

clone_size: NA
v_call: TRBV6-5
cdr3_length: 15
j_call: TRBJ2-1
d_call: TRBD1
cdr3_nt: TGTGCCAGCAGTTACTGGGGCAGGGGGCAAAATGAGCAGTTCTTC
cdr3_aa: CASSYWGRGQNEQFF

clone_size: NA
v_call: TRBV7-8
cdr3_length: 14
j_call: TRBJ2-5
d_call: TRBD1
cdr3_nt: TGTGCCAGCAGCTTAGTACAGGGGTATGAGACCCAGTACTTC
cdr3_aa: CASSLVQGYETQYF